The 9 T cell receptor beta chains below come from one sample, sequenced in a study of T cell repertoires in cytomegalovirus infection. TCRdb re-called the reads through MiXCR, storing one row per CDR3 protein. This sample has around 130,000 distinct CDR3 sequences, with less than 9.5% found just once. The sequenced sample consisted of PBMCs. The receptors shown here come from a human donor in good health (CMV status not recorded). Some clones in this sample may be carry-over from other donors' samples.

There are many counts of this clonotype. The chain carries TRBV7-6 and TRBJ1-1; maybe TRBD1 (6 bases). The CDR3 sequence is 17 residues long. V was clipped by 0 bases and J by 2 bases, with 16 bases between them. Germline CDR1 and CDR2: SGHVS and FNYEAQ. CDR3 region: CASSLAIGGRRNTEAFF. CDR3 nucleotides: TGTGCCAGCAGCTTAGCGATTGGGGGCAGGCGCAACACTGAAGCTTTCTTT.

This clonotype was seen more than once but under ten times. The chain links TRBV7-9 to TRBJ2-3; either TRBD1 or TRBD2 may supply D (5 bases each). CDR3 length equals 15 residues. Trimming took off 6 bases at V and 0 bases at J, with 13 bases between the two ends. The V gene's germline CDR1 is SEHNR and CDR2 FQNEAQ (reference sequence). CDR3 region: CASRWDPRSTDTQYF. The CDR3 region has the DNA TGTGCCAGCAGATGGGACCCCCGTAGCACAGATACGCAGTATTTT.

This clonotype was counted at least ten times. The rearrangement links TRBV6-5 to TRBJ2-1, with 8 bases fitting TRBD2. V dropped 4 bases and J dropped 9; count of bases not matched to a gene: 11. This CDR3 region has 15 residues. Per the germline V gene, CDR1 is MNHEY and CDR2 is SVGAGI. In DNA form, the CDR3 reads TGTGCCAGCAGTTCGCCGGGACTAGGTGAAAGTGAGCAGTTCTTC. This sequence encodes CASSSPGLGESEQFF.

The table lists this clonotype with many counts. This chain links TRBV7-2 with TRBJ1-2; D possibly corresponds to TRBD1 (6 bases). V was trimmed by 5 bases and J by 4 bases, leaving 14 bases between them. The CDR3 is 14 amino acids. Germline CDR1 and CDR2: SGHTA and FQGNSA. CDR3 sequence (DNA): TGTGCCAGCAGCCGTACGGACAGAGCCTATGGCTACACCTTC. Translated: CASSRTDRAYGYTF.

The chain links TRBV15 to TRBJ2-3, with D perhaps matching TRBD2 (6 bases). This CDR3 is built from 15 residues. With 0 bases removed from V and 4 bases from J, the gap between germline ends came to 11 bases. Germline V gene lookup returns CDR1 LNHNV and CDR2 YYDKDF (reference sequence). CDR3 residues: CATSRDRREADTQYF. The CDR3 region has the DNA TGTGCCACCAGCAGAGATCGGCGGGAAGCAGATACGCAGTATTTT. Using reference TRBV15 and TRBJ2-3 for the parts outside the CDR3, the full variable domain is DAMVIQNPRYQVTQFGKPVTLSCSQTLNHNVMYWYQQKSSQAPKLLFHYYDKDFNNEADTPDNFQSRRPNTSFCFLDIRSPGLGDTAMYLCATSRDRREADTQYFGPGTRLTVL.

The chain is built from TRBV29-1 and TRBJ1-1; no firm D call. Germline loops: CDR1 SQVTM, CDR2 ANQGSEA. This CDR3 contains 12 residues. The ends were cut back, 3 bases at V and 4 bases at J, with 9 bases in the middle. The CDR3, as DNA: TGCAGCGTTGAGGAAGGGATCACTGAAGCTTTCTTT. It encodes CSVEEGITEAFF.

This clonotype was counted at least ten times. The chain combines TRBV20-1 with TRBJ2-5; the match to TRBD2 covers 7 bases. Germline loops: CDR1 DFQATT, CDR2 SNEGSKA (reference sequence). The length of the CDR3 is 14 residues. Trimming at V came to 0 bases and at J to 4 bases, leaving 5 bases not matched to a gene. The CDR3 here is CSAREQRGGETQYF. The CDR3 DNA sequence: TGCAGTGCTAGAGAACAGCGGGGCGGAGAGACCCAGTACTTC.

This clonotype turned up a few times. The chain combines TRBV19 with TRBJ1-1; D is undetermined. V was shortened by 6 bases and J by 13 bases, with 21 bases between the two germline ends. CDR1 LNHDA and CDR2 SQIVND come from the germline V gene (reference sequence). The CDR3 has 13 residues. The CDR3 here is CASRPVGGPLDFF. The CDR3 DNA follows: TGTGCCAGTAGGCCGGTTGGCGGTCCGTTGGATTTCTTT.

The chain uses TRBV5-1 and TRBJ2-5; tentatively, D is TRBD2 (6 bases). The V gene lost 0 bases and the J gene lost 5 bases, with 20 bases spanning the gap. CDR3 length: 17 amino acids. Germline loops: CDR1 SGHRS, CDR2 YFSETQ. The CDR3: CASSLDGRGRRGETQYF. Written as DNA, the CDR3 is TGCGCCAGCAGCTTGGACGGGCGCGGCCGACGGGGGGAGACCCAGTACTTC. Supplemented by reference TRBV5-1 and TRBJ2-5, the full variable domain reads KAGVTQTPRYLIKTRGQQVTLSCSPISGHRSVSWYQQTPGQGLQFLFEYFSETQRNKGNFPGRFSGRQFSNSRSEMNVSTLELGDSALYLCASSLDGRGRRGETQYFGPGTRLLVL.